This paragraph covers one T cell receptor beta chain sequence. Antigen unknown. These data come from a study of quantifying T cell responses using KT2 cells. Across the whole study: cDNA was made from DNase-treated RNA using alpha and beta constant primers. Estimated efficiency of the T4 ligation step was above 8.5% under optimum conditions.

Known numbers of the T cell clone KT2 were added to PBMC. A range of KT2-to-PBMC ratios was made using fixed PBMC numbers. Each cDNA got a UMI-containing oligo ligated at its 3' end. An equimolar mix of RC1.1 and RC1.2 primed the beta chain across TRBC1 and TRBC2. TCRdb independently ran MiXCR on the UMI-ligation and nested PCR reads; one entry per CDR3 protein. The sample lists roughly 50,000 distinct CDR3 sequences, more than 9% occurring once. Broader study findings: KT2 sequences were detected down to about one KT2 cell per 100,000 PBMC.

CDR1 and CDR2 from the germline V gene are MDHEN and SYDVKM. This CDR3 is 15 amino acids long. Unmatched junction bases numbered 6, after V lost 5 bases and J lost 3 bases. The genes are TRBV28 and TRBJ1-4; 7 nucleotides agree with TRBD1. The receptor was derived from a human donor. The sample comprised PBMCs spiked with cells of the T cell clone KT2. CDR3 coding DNA: TGTGCCAGCAGTCCAACAGGGGTTCCTAATGAAAAACTGTTTTTT. Translated, it gives CASSPTGVPNEKLFF.